These 21 T cell receptor beta chains share one sample of origin, sequenced in a study of blood T cell repertoires in COVID-19. This table comes from immunoSEQ multiplex PCR, and its TCRdb copy is limited to in-frame clones, with some not included. Altogether over 400,000 clones are present, 70% to 90% being singletons, with the ten largest covering over 1.1%. The sequenced sample was peripheral blood. The receptors were sampled from a woman under 40 with active or convalescent COVID-19.

This clone showed up just once. The rearrangement joins TRBV7-8 to TRBJ2-1; tentative D call: TRBD2 (6 bases). Trimming pared 1 base from V and 11 bases from J, leaving 9 bases between. The germline gives CDR1 SGHVS, CDR2 FQNEAQ. The CDR3 has 12 amino acids. For the CDR3, the DNA is TGTGCCAGCAGCTTAGTACTAGCACAGCAGTTCTTC. Translation gives CASSLVLAQQFF.

CDR3 sequence: CASSPREAYNEQFF. The CDR3 DNA is TGTGCCAGCTCACCCCGGGAAGCTTACAATGAGCAGTTCTTC. The V call is TRBV18, the J call TRBJ2-1; a possible D gene is TRBD2 (5 bases). CDR1 is KGHSH, CDR2 LQKENI, per germline. This CDR3 is built from 14 residues. V was cut by 3 bases and J by 4 bases, with 10 bases left in between.

V usage is TRBV4-1 and J usage is TRBJ1-5; D perhaps matches TRBD1 (6 bases). The CDR3 length is 15 residues. Germline-derived CDR1 and CDR2 are MGHRA and YSYEKL. The germline V and J ends were trimmed by 0 bases and 5 bases, with 11 bases remaining between them. DNA for the CDR3: TGCGCCAGCAGCCAAGATAGACAGGAAGATCAGCCCCAGCATTTT. Translation gives CASSQDRQEDQPQHF.

The table lists this clone with many counts. The chain combines TRBV7-2 with TRBJ2-7; TRBD2 matches at 8 bases. V shed 5 bases, J shed 4 bases, and the junction held 10 bases outside the gene matches. The germline V gene has CDR1 SGHTA and CDR2 FQGNSA. The CDR3 consists of 15 residues. The CDR3 region is CASSTGGAEWYEQYF. For the CDR3, the DNA is TGTGCCAGCAGCACCGGGGGGGCCGAATGGTACGAGCAGTACTTC.

This clone has just one count. This chain links TRBV9 with TRBJ1-2, with 8 bases that match TRBD1. The germline V gene has CDR1 SGDLS and CDR2 YYNGEE. J lost 4 bases, V lost 4 bases, and 6 bases had no gene match. The CDR3 loop spans 14 amino acids. DNA of the CDR3: TGTGCCAGCAGCTCGGACAGGGAGGGCTATGGCTACACCTTC. Protein sequence: CASSSDREGYGYTF.

The CDR3 reads CASSLVESYGYTF. In DNA, the CDR3 is TGCGCCAGCAGCTTGGTTGAGTCCTATGGCTACACCTTC. The chain employs TRBV5-1 and TRBJ1-2; D call uncertain. V was shortened by 0 bases and J by 4 bases, with 7 bases between the two germline ends. CDR1 and CDR2 from the germline V gene are SGHRS and YFSETQ. The CDR3 runs to 13 residues.

Concerning this clone itself: A read error may account for a junction end that differs from germline. The chain employs TRBV6-5 and TRBJ2-1, with 12 bases that match TRBD2. This CDR3 is built from 15 residues. Germline-derived CDR1 and CDR2 are MNHEY and SVGAGI. The CDR3 here is CTSSPSGGARDEQFF. The CDR3 DNA reads as TGTACCAGCAGTCCTAGCGGGGGGGCCCGGGATGAGCAGTTCTTC.

This clone was recorded only once. The V gene is TRBV7-9, the J gene TRBJ2-5; TRBD2 matches at 11 bases. Germline V CDR1 and CDR2: SEHNR, FQNEAQ (reference sequence). J gave up 4 bases and V 2 bases, and 6 bases lay outside the gene matches. The CDR3 contains 16 residues. CDR3 nucleotides: TGTGCCAGCAGCTTATTAGCGGGAGGGGTCTTAGAGACCCAGTACTTC. This gives the protein CASSLLAGGVLETQYF.

The V gene is TRBV13, the J gene TRBJ1-1, with 11 bases aligning to TRBD1. V lost 5 bases, J lost 5 bases, and 7 bases stayed unmatched. This CDR3 contains 15 residues. Germline CDR1 PRHDT, CDR2 FYEKMQ (reference sequence). The chain's CDR3 is CASSTRTGGSTEAFF. CDR3 bases: TGTGCCAGCAGCACAAGGACAGGGGGCTCTACTGAAGCTTTCTTT.

This clone came up a few times. V is TRBV5-1 and J is TRBJ1-6, with unresolved D. The CDR3 consists of 15 residues. From germline, CDR1 is SGHRS and CDR2 YFSETQ. The V end lost 3 bases, the J end lost 0 bases, and 7 bases lay between the germline ends. The CDR3 loop is CASSYASSYNSPLHF. CDR3 nucleotides: TGCGCCAGCAGCTATGCTAGCTCCTATAATTCACCCCTCCACTTT.

The V call is TRBV15, the J call TRBJ1-6; D remains ambiguous. Germline V gives CDR1 LNHNV, CDR2 YYDKDF (reference sequence). V shed 3 bases and J shed 7 bases, with 10 bases lying between them. This CDR3 has 14 amino acids. The CDR3 nucleotides are TGTGCCACCAGCAGCGAGTTCGGGAATTCACCCCTCCACTTT. Its protein product is CATSSEFGNSPLHF.

This clone was recorded only once. The rearrangement uses TRBV5-1 and TRBJ1-2, with 8 bases fitting TRBD1. CDR3 length equals 15 residues. V lost 6 bases to trimming and J lost 3 bases; unmatched junction nucleotides: 10. CDR1 is SGHRS and CDR2 is YFSETQ in the germline V gene. CDR3: CASTPETGVHYGYTF. CDR3 sequence (DNA): TGCGCCAGCACCCCCGAGACAGGGGTTCACTATGGCTACACCTTC.

CDR3 sequence: CASALGGGELFF. The CDR3 bases are TGTGCTAGTGCCTTGGGAGGTGGGGAGCTGTTTTTT. This rearrangement joins TRBV12-5 to TRBJ2-2; a weak D match, TRBD2 (6 bases). The germline CDR1 and CDR2 sequences are LGHNT and FRNRAP. The CDR3 runs 12 residues. The germline V and J ends were trimmed by 7 bases and 8 bases, with 11 bases remaining between them. Drawing the rest from reference TRBV12-5 and TRBJ2-2, the complete variable domain is DARVTQTPRHKVTEMGQEVTMRCQPILGHNTVFWYRQTMMQGLELLAYFRNRAPLDDSGMPKDRFSAEMPDATLATLKIQPSEPRDSAVYFCASALGGGELFFGEGSRLTVL.

The chain links TRBV28 to TRBJ1-2; D unclear. V lost 6 bases and J lost 0, with 8 bases in between. CDR1 and CDR2 from the germline V gene are MDHEN and SYDVKM. CDR3 length: 13 amino acids. This CDR3 reads CASSLGANYGYTF. Written as DNA, the CDR3 is TGTGCCAGCAGCCTCGGGGCTAACTATGGCTACACCTTC.

This clone appeared a single time. This chain links TRBV7-9 with TRBJ1-6, with 8 bases that match TRBD1. V trimming: 6 bases; J trimming: 6 bases; junction bases outside the gene matches: 10. CDR3 length: 16 amino acids. Germline V CDR1 and CDR2: SEHNR, FQNEAQ (reference sequence). DNA of the CDR3: TGTGCCAGCAGTTTGGGACAGGCCCTCCCTAATTCACCCCTCCACTTT. Translated, it gives CASSLGQALPNSPLHF.

The chain has TRBV19 and TRBJ1-6; TRBD1 might be the D (5 bases). This CDR3 has 14 residues. The germline V gene has CDR1 LNHDA and CDR2 SQIVND (reference sequence). Trimming took off 3 bases at V and 9 bases at J, with 12 bases between the two ends. CDR3 region: CASSMVRGGSPLHF. The CDR3 region has the DNA TGTGCCAGTAGTATGGTAAGGGGTGGTTCACCCCTCCACTTT.

This sequence joins TRBV11-2 and TRBJ2-3; 7 bases are shared with TRBD1. The CDR3 loop spans 15 amino acids. Per the germline V gene, CDR1 is SGHAT and CDR2 is FQNNGV. With 5 bases clipped from V and 0 bases from J, the junction kept 5 bases outside the gene matches. CDR3 in DNA: TGTGCCAGCAGCCTAGGACAGGCGAGCACAGATACGCAGTATTTT. This encodes CASSLGQASTDTQYF.

The chain links TRBV11-3 to TRBJ1-1; D is unresolved. The germline gives CDR1 SGHNT, CDR2 YENEEA. This CDR3 has 13 residues. V was clipped by 4 bases and J by 3 bases, with 9 bases between them. Here the CDR3 DNA reads TGTGCCAGCAGCTCCCTTCCGGACACTGAAGCTTTCTTT. This translates into CASSSLPDTEAFF.

Of note for this clone: Other DNA sequences from this sample encode an identical CDR3 as well. V usage is TRBV7-2 and J usage is TRBJ2-1, with 11 bases aligning to TRBD2. Germline trimming cut 1 base from V and 5 bases from J; bases unmatched to any gene: 1. The length of the CDR3 is 15 residues. The germline V gene has CDR1 SGHTA and CDR2 FQGNSA. The CDR3 is CASSLVAGGNNEQFF. For the CDR3, the DNA is TGTGCCAGCAGCTTAGTAGCGGGGGGGAACAATGAGCAGTTCTTC.

The CDR3 coding sequence is TGTGCCAGCAGTCCGACAGGGGCTGAGCAGTTCTTC. Its protein product is CASSPTGAEQFF. The chain couples TRBV27 to TRBJ2-1; 8 bases line up with TRBD1. The CDR3 extends over 12 amino acids. The ends lost 5 bases at V and 9 bases at J; junction bases unmatched: 3. Per the germline V gene, CDR1 is MNHEY and CDR2 is SMNVEV (reference sequence).

In DNA form, the CDR3 reads TGTGCCAGCAGTAAACCCGGAATAATGGGCTCTGGCTACACCTTC. Its protein is CASSKPGIMGSGYTF. V usage is TRBV25-1 and J usage is TRBJ1-2, with no clear D. Germline V gene data show CDR1 as MGHDK and CDR2 as SYGVNS. The CDR3 is 15 amino acids. V gave up 5 bases and J gave up 7 bases, with 20 bases separating them.